The 7 T cell receptor beta chains reported below all come from one sample, sequenced in a study of blood T cells in healthy people across ages. The use of a sample-barcoded 5' primer and a J-beta primer mix characterized a second PCR of roughly 6 to 11 cycles. TCRdb recomputed calls from the 5' RACE reads with MiXCR, one row per CDR3 protein. The sample lists hundreds of thousands of distinct CDR3 sequences, around 49% occurring once. The material sequenced was blood. The receptors were sampled from a woman in her sixties or seventies in good health.

The gene calls are TRBV5-1 and TRBJ2-2; either TRBD1 or TRBD2 may supply D (5 bases each). Germline V gives CDR1 SGHRS, CDR2 YFSETQ. The CDR3 runs 13 residues. Trimming stripped 5 bases from V and 4 bases from J, with 9 bases between. In DNA, the CDR3 is TGCGCCAGCAGGACCGGGACCACCGGGGAGCTGTTTTTT. Translated, it gives CASRTGTTGELFF.

The CDR3 is CASSLSTGAWNEQYF. In DNA, the CDR3 is TGTGCCAGCAGTTTATCTACAGGGGCATGGAACGAGCAGTACTTC. The rearrangement links TRBV27 to TRBJ2-5; 7 bases align to TRBD1. Gene TRBJ2-7 matches the end of the DNA better, so the J call may be wrong. The CDR3 consists of 15 residues. Germline loops: CDR1 MNHEY, CDR2 SMNVEV (reference sequence).

V is TRBV20-1 and J is TRBJ2-5; 8 bases fit TRBD1. The CDR3 extends over 14 amino acids. CDR1 is DFQATT, CDR2 SNEGSKA, per germline (reference sequence). J lost 7 bases, V lost 6 bases, and 13 bases had no gene match. The CDR3 DNA sequence: TGCAGTGCCCAGGACAGGGTCCGGCCTGGGACCCAGTACTTC. It codes for CSAQDRVRPGTQYF.

This clonotype was seen a few times. The rearrangement joins TRBV7-2 to TRBJ2-3; D could derive from TRBD1 or TRBD2 (5 bases each). This CDR3 comprises 12 residues. Germline lookup yields CDR1 SGHTA and CDR2 FQGNSA. With 5 bases removed from V and 8 bases from J, the gap between germline ends came to 11 bases. CDR3 coding DNA: TGTGCCAGCAGCGGGGCGCGGGTTACGCAGTATTTT. It is translated as CASSGARVTQYF. Supplemented by reference TRBV7-2 and TRBJ2-3, the full variable domain reads GAGVSQSPSNKVTEKGKDVELRCDPISGHTALYWYRQSLGQGLEFLIYFQGNSAPDKSGLPSDRFSAERTGGSVSTLTIQRTQQEDSAVYLCASSGARVTQYFGPGTRLTVL.

The chain employs TRBV7-9 and TRBJ2-3; D gene unclear. V was pared by 2 bases and J by 8 bases, with 8 bases between. Germline V CDR1 and CDR2: SEHNR, FQNEAQ (reference sequence). The CDR3 is made up of 12 amino acids. CDR3 sequence: CASSLIEFTQYF. DNA of the CDR3: TGTGCCAGCAGCTTAATTGAGTTTACGCAGTATTTT.

The rearrangement links TRBV6-2 or TRBV6-3 to TRBJ2-3, with D possibly being TRBD1 (6 bases). Germline-derived CDR1 and CDR2 are MNHEY and SVGEGT. V lost 3 bases and J 6 bases, leaving 7 bases between the germline ends. This CDR3 comprises 12 residues. CDR3 loop: CASSYRGDTQYF. DNA of the CDR3: TGTGCCAGCAGTTATAGGGGGGATACGCAGTATTTT.

This clonotype has only a few counts. CDR3 residues: CASSPIDGREAFF. CDR3 coding DNA: TGTGCCAGCAGCCCTATCGATGGTCGTGAAGCTTTCTTT. The V and J genes are TRBV3-1 and TRBJ1-1; no clear D. CDR1 is LGHDT and CDR2 is YNNKEL in the germline V gene (reference sequence). The CDR3 loop spans 13 amino acids. The V end lost 4 bases, the J end lost 7 bases, and 13 bases lay between the germline ends.